This is a list of T cell receptor beta chains from one sample in a study of CXCR3-negative and CXCR3-positive naive CD8 T cells. Each CDR3 protein gets one entry in TCRdb, which reprocessed the 5' RACE reads and gives no DNA. This repertoire includes about 92,000 distinct CDR3 sequences. Sequencing was performed on naive CXCR3+ CD8+ T cells from blood. These receptors came from a human donor in good health. Some clones in this sample may be carry-over from other donors' samples. The CDR3 runs from the conserved cysteine through the conserved F or W. Clone size is not always given. Where it is, it says once, few, many or a class for expanded clones.

V	size	J	CDR3
TRBV12-3/TRBV12-4	.	TRBJ2-2	CASSLSSYTGELFF
TRBV7-2	.	TRBJ2-7	CASSLGGAGMGSYEQYF
TRBV10-3	.	TRBJ1-2	CAISLPPGQGPLYGYTF
TRBV28	.	TRBJ2-2	CASRTTTGIVTGELFF
TRBV20-1	.	TRBJ2-5	CSPDSQMRGGVETQYF
TRBV7-2	.	TRBJ1-1	CASSLETRVRPGTNTEAFF
TRBV20-1	.	TRBJ2-1	CSARGRVDNEQFF
TRBV7-8	.	TRBJ2-3	CASSPWGSTDTQYF
TRBV9	.	TRBJ2-7	CASSARDGRTYEQYF
TRBV28	.	TRBJ2-3	CASSSQGKSTDTQYF
TRBV29-1	medium-sized	TRBJ2-7	CSVSQGAFYEQYF
TRBV5-1	.	TRBJ2-1	CASSRGGSEQFF
TRBV9	.	TRBJ2-3	CASSGPLDTQYF
TRBV6-2/TRBV6-3	.	TRBJ2-7	CASTPSVTRQGTYEQYF
TRBV6-7	.	TRBJ1-2	CASSNPTEGGTNYGYTF
TRBV19	.	TRBJ2-7	CASSAGGQIYEQYF
TRBV28	.	TRBJ2-5	CASGSRREKVETQYF
TRBV4-1	.	TRBJ1-2	CASSQEVAANYGYTF
TRBV28	.	TRBJ2-3	CASSQKPPGLLLDTQYF
TRBV29-1	.	TRBJ1-2	CSVEDRSGRHYGYTF
TRBV28	.	TRBJ2-3	CASSFMTSGWDTQYF
TRBV20-1	.	TRBJ2-1	CSARDRKDPFTYNEQFF
TRBV28	.	TRBJ2-6	CASSLMLSGANVLTF
TRBV6-6	.	TRBJ1-2	CASSYAESNYGYTF
TRBV12-3/TRBV12-4	.	TRBJ2-3	CASGGQGSADTQYF